This T cell receptor (beta chain) was profiled in a study of cytomegalovirus exposure and HLA in healthy donors (dated by TCRdb to the late 2010s). About the study as a whole: In an earlier analysis of 587 of the donors, 276 Gb of sequence data and approximately 120 million unique TCR beta sequences from 150 million to 200 million T cells were reported. Roughly 320 gigabases of sequencing data and around 80 million unique TCR sequences made up an early release that covered several hundred HLA-typed donors. The genetic ancestry cluster associated with self-reported Caucasian donors included 80% to 90% of the roughly 400 genotyped donors. The study was designed to test whether signatures of past pathogen exposure could be identified by cataloging public T cell receptors. Using immunosequencing, the study profiled T cell repertoires from 550 to 750 subjects and related those repertoires to cytomegalovirus serostatus. Besides the first cohort of roughly 700 subjects, a separate validation cohort made up of over a hundred different subjects was used. To predict cytomegalovirus infection status, the study combined high-throughput TCR immunosequencing, statistical association of individual TCRs with disease status, and machine learning. To study patterns of TCR occurrence, a later analysis re-analyzed previously published TCR beta repertoires from 550 to 800 donors and added high-resolution HLA genotyping. In the later analysis, no new phenotypic data were used to find candidate immune exposures; instead, reliance was placed on TCR beta sequences and their occurrence across donors. In an earlier analysis of a few hundred of the donors, high-throughput TCR beta sequencing was used to judge whether each TCR beta V gene segment behaved as functional or pseudogenic. Donor age, sex, ethnicity and CMV serostatus were compiled together with the repertoire data. A later genetic analysis used genome-wide SNP genotypes for about three fifths of the 666 donors, treating that subset as a discovery cohort. Every repertoire in the discovery cohort had been generated on one and the same sequencing platform. Both class I and class II loci were covered by HLA typing, at four-digit resolution. Typing coverage differed by locus: A, B, C, DRB1 and DQB1 were typed in roughly 620-630 donors, DQA1 in 500 to 550, DPA1 in 600 to 610, and DPB1 in roughly 470. About 5 DR-DQ haplotypes were handled as single units for association and clustering, since linkage in the cohort was strong. On average, roughly 200,000 unique TCR beta nucleotide sequences were sequenced per donor among several hundred genotyped donors of the cohort, with roughly a sixth of those sequences being non-productive.

Note on this clone: Which antigen it targets is not known. No qualities accompany the bases; no much larger clone lies one base away.

Study-level results and caveats: The sequencing pipeline was judged likely to have produced a cluster of highly shared sequence variants as a technical artifact. When HLA alleles, especially DR and DQ, strongly co-occurred, TCR associations were difficult to assign to individual alleles. The classifier was reported to diagnose cytomegalovirus status with high specificity and sensitivity in both the original and validation cohorts. Presence/absence analyses assumed roughly uniform sequencing depth across donors, an assumption that may not hold. Some IMGT-functional V segments, including TRBV6-2 and TRBV6-3, could not be distinguished by the 87-base-pair reads and were therefore excluded. Because some donors lacked HLA typing at each locus, the association tests relied only on the typed subset. Across donors, most TCR sequences were observed very rarely, whereas some public TCRs were present in many individuals. In the study, some 180 TCR beta chains were listed as associated with cytomegalovirus. In an earlier analysis of some 540 of the donors, most TCR beta V segments appeared in productive rearrangements about 87% or about 30% of the time, broadly matching IMGT annotations. A later genetic analysis reported fewer N-insertions in productive TCRs among donors in an Asian-associated ancestry cluster than the roughly 700-donor mean. A later analysis found that TCR association rates varied across HLA loci, with DRB1 alleles showing the most associated TCRs and HLA-C alleles the fewest. An association between a missense DCLRE1C variant and V-gene and J-gene trimming of TCR beta chains was found in a later genetic analysis and replicated in an independent cohort. According to a later analysis, most CMV-associated TCR beta chains appeared to be HLA-restricted, and the HLA associations seemed to be driven largely by CMV exposure. Specific HLA alleles were associated with 15,000 to 20,000 TCR beta sequences at a false discovery rate of 0.05 in a later analysis. The cohort was sequenced for TCR beta chains only, and without alpha or paired-chain data the features that could be detected were limited. Linkage disequilibrium might explain the correlated functional status among segregating V segments, but an unknown experimental factor could not be excluded. Because counts were too low, 15 to 20 rarely observed V segments, including chromosome 9 orphons, were excluded from the earlier analysis of roughly 580 of the donors. CMV serostatus was the only immune exposure information available for the cohort. Compared with equally common non-associated chains, HLA-associated TCR beta chains in a later analysis were more clonally expanded and had lower generation probabilities. In vitro tests confirmed that a few of the cytomegalovirus-associated TCR beta chains recognize cytomegalovirus antigens. A further reported finding was that TCR beta sequences accurately predicted the HLA-A and HLA-B alleles for most subjects in the first cohort. It was suggested by the authors that the approach could potentially be generalized to other disease states and immunological phenotypes. In a later analysis, several top co-occurrence clusters were reported to appear linked to parvovirus B19, influenza, CMV and Epstein-Barr virus.

In total, more than 500 healthy bone marrow donors made up the cohort. Cohort members were all nominally healthy when sampled, although unrecorded immune exposures were likely present. The donor tested CMV seronegative, placing the donor among the 350 to 400 seronegative members of the cohort. A peripheral blood sample was provided by each donor, and peripheral blood mononuclear cells were used for TCR beta sequencing. Genomic DNA extraction from the blood cell samples was performed with the Qiagen DNeasy Blood Extraction Kit. Per the germline V gene, MDHEN is the CDR1 and SYDVKM is the CDR2. V loses 3 bases, J loses 4 bases, and the germline ends lie 10 bases apart. From its cysteine to its phenylalanine, the CDR3 spans 14 amino acids. Only CDR3 DNA remains: 42 bases, in frame from the first base. Libraries were prepared through the immunoSEQ multiplex PCR assay. For the multiplex PCR, a mixture combining 60 forward primers for TCR Vbeta segments and 13 reverse primers for TCR Jbeta segments was used. A multiplex PCR assay on genomic DNA amplified the CDR3 region of rearranged TCR beta genes. The Illumina HiSeq System was used to sequence the amplified TCR beta libraries as 87-base-pair reads. In the original analysis: A later analysis tallied 70 million to 100 million unique TCR beta chains across the 650 to 750 repertoires, and about 12 million of those chains were shared by two or more donors. Raw reads were error-corrected and collapsed into unique sequences by a nearest-neighbor algorithm in which closely related sequences were merged to remove PCR and sequencing errors. Alignment of CDR3 sequences to IMGT reference sequences was used to assign V, D and J gene segments. For a sequence to be retained, a match of at least six nucleotides to both a V gene segment and a J gene segment was required. Rearrangements were classified as productive when the CDR3 lacked stop codons and remained in frame with V and J, and all other rearrangements were classified as non-productive. CDR3 was defined by IMGT convention, running from the second conserved V-encoded cysteine to the conserved J-encoded phenylalanine. The earlier analysis of 500 to 650 of the donors excluded any sequence lacking an unambiguous match to a single V gene segment. In an earlier analysis of 500 to 750 of the donors, V segments were called functional above 56.7% productive rearrangements and were called segregating when the between-donor standard deviation exceeded 5%. A statistical classification framework was built for diagnosing cytomegalovirus status from the catalog of TCR beta chain sequences. V and J gene assignment, in a later analysis, came from comparing TCR nucleotide sequences with IMGT/GENE-DB human TR gene sequences. A later analysis assigned CDR3 sequences and most-parsimonious VDJ recombination scenarios with the TCRdist pipeline. A later analysis defined each TCR beta chain by its CDR3 amino acid sequence plus V-gene family, and excluded reads lacking a unique V-gene family. A later analysis removed 500 to 650 highly shared, low-generation-probability nucleotide sequences to deal with suspected cross-contamination and a sequencing artifact. For each public chain, a later analysis derived a clonal expansion index from normalized ranks of inferred template counts within each repertoire. Generation probabilities in a later analysis came from a VDJ recombination model fitted to out-of-frame rearrangements, and those results were checked against IGoR. A later analysis scored TCR-TCR, TCR-HLA and TCR-CMV co-occurrence with hypergeometric tests, applying a repertoire-size bias correction to TCR pairs. To estimate false discovery rates, a later analysis permuted the HLA or CMV assignments 20 times. In a later analysis, co-occurring TCRs were grouped with DBSCAN, and TCRdist sequence similarity was added when clustering was performed within HLA-allele-positive subsets. For co-occurrence clustering, repertoires with fewer than 30,000 or more than 120,000 public chains were excluded, along with four to six repertoires with anomalous nucleotide sharing. The source is immuneACCESS, and TCRdb retained only in-frame sequences with V and J called. Part of the clones is not carried over; for the studies checked, unresolved V genes explain less than half of this, and the remainder is unexplained. Clone size and V and J calls were adopted from that table, with D and trimming inferred from the DNA. The sample has under 250,000 clones on record, roughly 80% of them singletons. In total, the top ten clones hold 1.5% to 2% of the sample.

The sequenced material came from PBMCs. The receptor comes from a man in his forties or fifties in good health and CMV-seronegative. The sequence links TRBV28 to TRBJ1-5, with no confident D gene call. The CDR3 region: CASSLRRDNQPQHF. The DNA sequence reads TGTGCCAGCAGTTTGCGACGGGATAATCAGCCCCAGCATTTT.